This T cell receptor (beta chain) originates from a study of blood T cell repertoires in COVID-19. As for the study in general: Collection of acute and convalescent COVID-19 samples took place in the United States, Italy and Spain. T cells, B-cell-depleted T cells, or PBMCs supplied cDNA or gDNA.

Per the original methods: The assay estimated nucleated cells by amplifying reference gene primers. Generated by immunoSEQ multiplex PCR, the TCRdb table keeps only in-frame clones and is missing some. The V and J calls and clone size are taken from that table; D and trimming were inferred from the DNA. The sample consists of tens of thousands of clones, 75% to 85% of them appearing once. The CDR3 extends over 14 amino acids. V gave up 2 bases and J gave up 2 bases, with 11 bases separating them. Per the germline V gene, CDR1 is SQVTM and CDR2 is ANQGSEA. The chain combines TRBV29-1 with TRBJ2-3; a weak D match, TRBD1 (5 bases). The sequencing sample was made of peripheral blood. This TCR came from a human donor in a cohort sampled during active COVID-19. CDR3 in DNA: TGCAGCGTTGAACGGGCAGGGCCCACAGATACGCAGTATTTT. This codes for CSVERAGPTDTQYF.